This entry concerns a single T cell receptor (beta chain). Its matching antigen is unknown. CDR1 and CDR2 from the germline V gene are SGHRS and YFSETQ. This CDR3 has 16 amino acids. The data derive from a study of T cells expressing NK-cell markers. Turning to the study itself: The authors derived TCR beta repertoires from sorted CD3+CD56+NKG2C+, CD3+CD56+NKG2C- and CD3+CD56-NKG2C+ T cells.

The TCR beta cDNA came from 5'RACE template switching with UMIs. TCRdb reprocessed the 5' RACE reads; each CDR3 protein has one entry and no DNA is given. The sample's table shows some 440,000 distinct CDR3 sequences. Overall study findings and caveats: In several donors, dominant clonotypes made up roughly 28.3-65% of CD3+CD56-NKG2C+ cells.

The TCR comes from a woman between 50 and 59 years old in good health. The material sequenced was blood T cells: a sorted CD56 or NKG2C T cell subset, CD4+ or CD8+ T cells, or bulk PBMC T cells (not recorded which). This chain links TRBV5-1 with TRBJ2-2; TCRdb picks TRBD1, but there is no DNA to check that call. This chain's CDR3 is CASSLRRQRNTGELFF.